Sequencing of this TCR beta chain was carried out in a study of Ad26.COV2.S vaccination and SARS-CoV-2 variants. Assay used: immunoSEQ multiplex PCR; TCRdb lists only in-frame clones, some missing. Here the sample spans 200,000 to 300,000 clones, 85% to 90% being singletons. Treatment denoted: roughly 20 received Ad26.COV2.S at low or high dose, single or two shots; 5 received placebo; per-sample allocation not given. Samples came from day 63 after the first vaccine or placebo injection. Study-wide results and limits: Analytic work on TCR breadth and depth might have understated the full extent of total T cell responses.

Germline values: CDR1 LNHDA, CDR2 SQIVND (reference sequence). Deletions cut 6 bases from V and 0 bases from J, with 12 bases between. This CDR3 comprises 14 residues. Comments on this clone: What it recognizes is unknown.

The chain links TRBV19 to TRBJ2-7; D is undetermined. This sequence was found in a person aged 18-60 years who received the Ad26.COV2.S COVID-19 vaccine or a placebo. Specimen: peripheral blood, collected in a trial of Ad26.COV2.S vaccine versus placebo. The DNA for the CDR3 is TGTGCCAGTAGCCGGACGGTTAGCTCCTACGAGCAGTACTTC. It encodes CASSRTVSSYEQYF.